These 13 T cell receptor beta chains were all obtained from the same sample, sequenced in a study of regulatory T cells in long-lasting Graves disease. Noted time point: persistent/refractory GD, antithyroid drugs over 5 years with positive TRAb. The TCR library was prepared using RNA isolated from PBMCs. Arm-PCR with iRepertoire HTBI primers amplified the CDR3 regions for these TCR beta libraries. Each CDR3 protein gets one entry after TCRdb re-called the multiplex PCR reads with MiXCR. The sample carries around 430,000 distinct CDR3 sequences, around a fifth recorded once. Sequenced material: peripheral blood mononuclear cells (PBMCs), taken when the disease was refractory, from a patient treated with antithyroid drugs. The receptors derive from a female donor with Graves disease.

There are many counts of this clonotype. The chain links TRBV19 to TRBJ1-6, with 10 bases matching TRBD1. The CDR3 is 15 residues long. V shed 7 bases and J 10 bases; nucleotides not matched to a gene: 10. From germline, CDR1 is LNHDA and CDR2 SQIVND (reference sequence). As DNA, the CDR3 is TGTGCCAGTAATACCGGACGGACAGGGGGATCACCCCTCCACTTT. Protein: CASNTGRTGGSPLHF.

The chain combines TRBV12-3 or TRBV12-4 with TRBJ1-3; D call uncertain. The CDR3 extends over 13 amino acids. V was cut by 1 base and J by 8 bases, with 9 bases left in between. CDR3 DNA: TGTGCCAGCAGTTTAGGAGTACGGGACACCATATATTTT. Protein: CASSLGVRDTIYF.

This clonotype was recorded at least ten times. The chain combines TRBV20-1 with TRBJ1-1; D possibly corresponds to TRBD1 (5 bases). The CDR3 contains 16 residues. The germline V and J ends were trimmed by 1 base and 5 bases, with 20 bases remaining between them. Germline assignment: CDR1 DFQATT and CDR2 SNEGSKA (reference sequence). The CDR3 region has the DNA TGCAGTGCTAGAGCCCCTGGCCTAACAAGGACAACTGAAGCTTTCTTT. This gives the protein CSARAPGLTRTTEAFF.

V gene TRBV15 combines with J gene TRBJ1-2, with D possibly TRBD1 on 5 matching bases. The germline CDR1 and CDR2 sequences are LNHNV and YYDKDF (reference sequence). Trimming took off 0 bases at V and 4 bases at J, with 9 bases between the two ends. CDR3 length: 14 residues. The CDR3, as DNA: TGTGCCACCAGCAGAGATCGGGGCAGCTATGGCTACACCTTC. This translates into CATSRDRGSYGYTF.

This clonotype showed up many times. The rearrangement links TRBV18 to TRBJ1-2; no clear D. The CDR3 contains 12 residues. The germline V and J ends were trimmed by 3 bases and 7 bases, with 9 bases remaining between them. Germline V gives CDR1 KGHSH, CDR2 LQKENI. This CDR3 reads CASSPPPPGYTF. The CDR3 DNA sequence: TGTGCCAGCTCACCTCCTCCGCCTGGCTACACCTTC.

This rearrangement joins TRBV7-3 to TRBJ2-7, with 7 bases that match TRBD2. Trimming removed 1 base from V and 5 bases from J; junction bases left unmatched: 2. This CDR3 has 13 residues. Germline V CDR1 and CDR2: SGHTA, FQGTGA. The CDR3 DNA reads TGTGCCAGCAGCTTAAATCGGGGGGACGAGCAGTACTTC. This encodes CASSLNRGDEQYF.

This clonotype was found a few times. The chain uses TRBV7-2 and TRBJ2-1; 10 nucleotides line up with TRBD1. The germline V gene has CDR1 SGHTA and CDR2 FQGNSA. The junction had 16 bases not matched to a gene; V was cut back by 4 bases and J by 13 bases. The CDR3 totals 16 residues. CDR3 amino acids: CASSSPPGQGRGTQFF. The CDR3 nucleotides are TGTGCCAGCAGCTCTCCCCCGGGACAGGGGAGGGGGACTCAGTTCTTC.

Remarks on this clonotype: A single base separates this from a much larger clone, so it may be a read error. The rearrangement links TRBV28 to TRBJ2-7; D possibly corresponds to TRBD1 (6 bases). The V gene's germline CDR1 is MDHEN and CDR2 SYDVKM. CDR3 length: 15 residues. The V and J ends lost 10 bases and 4 bases respectively, with 23 bases between them. In DNA form, the CDR3 reads TGTGCCATGATCAAAGGGACACTGGAAGTTTACGAGCAGTACTTC. Its translation is CAMIKGTLEVYEQYF.

This clonotype was seen ten or more times. The chain joins TRBV7-9 to TRBJ2-7; 7 bases map to TRBD1. Germline V gives CDR1 SEHNR, CDR2 FQNEAQ (reference sequence). The trim removed 8 bases at V and 0 bases at J, leaving 7 bases unmatched. The CDR3 contains 14 residues. For the CDR3, the DNA is TGTGCCAGCGGGACAGACTCGAGCTCCTACGAGCAGTACTTC. Protein: CASGTDSSSYEQYF.

This clonotype was observed at least ten times. V and J are TRBV6-1 and TRBJ1-1; no reliable D call. V was clipped by 4 bases and J by 8 bases, with 8 bases between them. This CDR3 has 11 amino acids. Germline V lookup: CDR1 MNHNS, CDR2 SASEGT. The CDR3 DNA reads as TGTGCCAGCAGTGGAGAGGGAGAAGCTTTCTTT. Protein sequence: CASSGEGEAFF.

J is TRBJ2-3 and V is TRBV2; no firm D call. The germline CDR1 and CDR2 sequences are SNHLY and FYNNEI. V dropped 0 bases and J dropped 10 bases, with 14 bases sitting between them. This CDR3 is built from 14 residues. The CDR3 nucleotides are TGTGCCAGCAGTGAAGCGCTTACCGGGTCGGCGCAGTATTTT. Protein sequence: CASSEALTGSAQYF.

In its sample, this clonotype was seen many times. The V call is TRBV24-1, the J call TRBJ2-5, with D hard to call. CDR1 and CDR2 from the germline V gene are KGHDR and SFDVKD. This CDR3 comprises 11 residues. Deletions cut 3 bases from V and 9 bases from J, with 7 bases between. The DNA of the CDR3 is TGTGCCACCAGTGATCCCCGGTCCCAGTACTTC. The encoded protein is CATSDPRSQYF.

The table lists this clonotype with a few counts. This chain uses TRBV7-2 with TRBJ2-5; D might be TRBD1 or TRBD2, each matching 6 bases. This CDR3 comprises 18 residues. Between the trimmed V and J ends, which lost 1 base and 1 base, there was a span of 19 bases. Germline CDR1 is SGHTA and CDR2 is FQGNSA. The CDR3 loop is CASSLVSRGPGFQETQYF. The DNA of the CDR3 is TGTGCCAGCAGCTTAGTGTCTCGGGGGCCGGGATTCCAAGAGACCCAGTACTTC.